What follows are 5 T cell receptor beta chains derived from one specimen sequenced in a study of blood T cell repertoires in COVID-19. Only in-frame clones appear in the TCRdb table, and some are missing; sequencing was by immunoSEQ multiplex PCR. This sample has 350,000 to 550,000 clones, with roughly 87% found just once. The specimen was PBMCs or T cells enriched from blood (not recorded which). Receptors were obtained from a woman aged 18-29 years with acute COVID-19.

The CDR3 spells CASSLDRGYYEQYF. CDR3 coding DNA: TGTGCCAGCAGCTTGGACAGGGGGTATTACGAGCAGTACTTC. The chain is built from TRBV7-9 and TRBJ2-7; TRBD1 matches 10 bases. V was clipped by 3 bases and J by 4 bases; unmatched bases: 3. Looked up from germline, CDR1 is SEHNR and CDR2 is FQNEAQ (reference sequence). There are 14 residues in the CDR3. The complete variable domain, with remaining parts taken from reference TRBV7-9 and TRBJ2-7, reads DTGVSQNPRHKITKRGQNVTFRCDPISEHNRLYWYRQTLGQGPEFLTYFQNEAQLEKSRLLSDRFSAERPKGSFSTLEIQRTEQGDSAMYLCASSLDRGYYEQYFGPGTRLTVT.

V usage is TRBV19 and J usage is TRBJ2-3; the match to TRBD1 covers 8 bases. Germline V gene sequence: CDR1 LNHDA, CDR2 SQIVND (reference sequence). The CDR3 has 14 amino acids. The J segment lost 3 bases and the V segment lost 3 bases, leaving 2 bases of the junction unmatched. The CDR3: CASSMQGATDTQYF. The CDR3 nucleotides are TGTGCCAGTAGTATGCAGGGGGCTACAGATACGCAGTATTTT.

The gene calls are TRBV24-1 and TRBJ2-7, with D possibly matching TRBD1 (5 bases). The V gene lost 0 bases and the J gene lost 2 bases, with 16 bases spanning the gap. CDR3 size: 17 residues. The germline gives CDR1 KGHDR, CDR2 SFDVKD. The CDR3 coding sequence is TGTGCCACCAGTGATTTGCTCCGACAGAGATTAACCTACGAGCAGTACTTC. As protein: CATSDLLRQRLTYEQYF.

The rearrangement uses TRBV6-2 or TRBV6-3 and TRBJ1-5, with 7 bases that match TRBD1. CDR3 length: 15 amino acids. Germline assignment: CDR1 MNHEY and CDR2 SVGEGT. V gave up 4 bases and J gave up 8 bases; unmatched junction bases: 11. The DNA of the CDR3 is TGTGCCAGCAGTTTCCGAGCGACAGGGCAGGAGCCCCAGCATTTT. This codes for CASSFRATGQEPQHF.

The V and J genes are TRBV7-2 and TRBJ2-5, with D perhaps TRBD1 (6 bases). Germline V gene lookup returns CDR1 SGHTA and CDR2 FQGNSA. The CDR3 totals 15 residues. With 3 bases removed from V and 5 bases from J, the gap between germline ends came to 16 bases. The CDR3 sequence is CASSFNRELRETQYF. For the CDR3, the DNA is TGTGCCAGCAGCTTCAACAGGGAGTTGCGGGAGACCCAGTACTTC.